The text below deals with one T cell receptor (beta chain). No antigen is known for it. This may arise from a read error, as a much more abundant clone is one base away. This specimen belongs to a study of breast tumors, draining lymph nodes, adjacent tissues. Germline V lookup: CDR1 DFQATT, CDR2 SNEGSKA (reference sequence). The CDR3 has 18 amino acids. V lost 0 bases to trimming and J lost 3 bases; unmatched junction nucleotides: 13. Study-level points and caveats: Tumor repertoires ranked between lymph nodes and nontumor tissue in diversity, with V and J gene preferences. Tumor T cell lymph node origin was a supported hypothesis, not proven. Findings are consistent with lymph node origin and intratumoral expansion of most tumor T cells. Luminal-like breast cancer showed significantly greater tumor-nontumor repertoire similarity than basal-like breast cancer did.

Axillary draining lymph nodes of breast cancer patients supplied the node samples. TCRdb re-derived calls from the multiplex PCR reads in MiXCR, one entry per CDR3 protein. The table lists over 150,000 distinct CDR3 sequences, 25% to 40% of them singletons. This TCR was sampled from a female donor with breast cancer. Some clones in this sample may be carry-over from other donors' samples. The chain joins TRBV20-1 to TRBJ2-1, with 8 bases identical to TRBD2. The source material was axillary lymph node tissue. The chain's CDR3 is CSARDRPGGGGNYNEQFF. DNA of the CDR3: TGCAGTGCTAGAGATCGTCCGGGAGGGGGGGGCAACTACAATGAGCAGTTCTTC.